Listed below are T cell receptor beta chains from one sample, sequenced in a study of beta chain features in type 1 diabetes. Clones were sequenced by immunoSEQ multiplex PCR, and TCRdb holds only the in-frame ones, with some missing. The sample has around 250,000 clones; about 71% are singletons. Material for sequencing was naive CD4+ T cells from blood. The receptors here all came from a man aged 30-40 years in good health. The CDR3 runs from the conserved cysteine through the conserved F or W. Each record gives: D gene, J gene, V gene, clone size, CDR3 protein, CDR3 DNA. A D gene is named only where the DNA matches it firmly. Only some rows state a clone size, as once, few, many or a class for expanded clones.

NA,TRBJ2-3,TRBV29-1,NA,CSARRTGGTTDTQYF,TGCAGCGCCCGACGGACGGGCGGCACCACAGATACGCAGTATTTT
NA,TRBJ1-4,TRBV29-1,NA,CSASRDPNEKLFF,TGCAGCGCCTCCAGGGACCCCAATGAAAAACTGTTTTTT
NA,TRBJ2-2,TRBV5-4,NA,CASRPLATTGELFF,TGTGCCAGCCGCCCTTTGGCGACCACCGGGGAGCTGTTTTTT
NA,TRBJ2-7,TRBV25-1,NA,CASSEEGRVYEQYF,TGTGCCAGCAGTGAAGAGGGCAGGGTTTACGAGCAGTACTTC
TRBD1,TRBJ2-3,TRBV5-1,NA,CASSARQGTDTQYF,TGCGCCAGCAGCGCCCGACAGGGAACAGATACGCAGTATTTT
NA,TRBJ1-1,TRBV30,NA,CAWNIIRNTEAFF,TGTGCCTGGAATATCATCAGGAACACTGAAGCTTTCTTT
NA,TRBJ1-2,TRBV30,NA,CAWTLTHNYGYTF,TGTGCCTGGACCCTGACGCATAACTATGGCTACACCTTC
TRBD1,TRBJ2-1,TRBV9,NA,CASSVGTGSYNEQFF,TGTGCCAGCAGCGTCGGGACAGGGTCGTACAATGAGCAGTTCTTC
TRBD1,TRBJ1-1,TRBV29-1,NA,CSAADRANTEAFF,TGCAGCGCAGCTGACAGGGCGAACACTGAAGCTTTCTTT
NA,TRBJ2-3,TRBV30,NA,CAWSSSTDTQYF,TGTGCCTGGAGTTCTAGCACAGATACGCAGTATTTT
TRBD1,TRBJ2-5,TRBV28,once,CASSSDRGRRETQYF,TGTGCCAGCAGTTCGGACAGGGGCAGGAGGGAGACCCAGTACTTC
TRBD2,TRBJ2-3,TRBV5-6,NA,CASSFGLAGNTDTQYF,TGTGCCAGCAGCTTCGGACTAGCGGGGAACACAGATACGCAGTATTTT
TRBD2,TRBJ2-1,TRBV25-1,NA,CASSGPSGNHEQFF,TGTGCCAGCAGTGGGCCTAGCGGGAATCATGAGCAGTTCTTC
NA,TRBJ2-5,TRBV5-1,NA,CASSLGGAAGETQYF,TGCGCCAGCAGCTTAGGAGGGGCCGCCGGGGAGACCCAGTACTTC
NA,TRBJ2-7,TRBV18,NA,CASSPLRVDEQYF,TGTGCCAGCTCACCACTCAGGGTCGACGAGCAGTACTTC
NA,TRBJ2-5,TRBV30,NA,CAWSVDSGQTQYF,TGTGCCTGGAGTGTCGACAGTGGACAGACCCAGTACTTC
NA,TRBJ2-5,TRBV7-2,NA,CASSSGRGETQYF,TGTGCCAGCAGCTCCGGTCGCGGGGAGACCCAGTACTTC
NA,TRBJ2-5,TRBV7-9,NA,CASSLAGLGTQYF,TGTGCCAGCAGCTTAGCAGGCCTCGGGACCCAGTACTTC
NA,TRBJ1-5,TRBV4-2,NA,CASSQDLDSYQPQHF,TGTGCCAGCAGCCAAGATCTGGACAGTTATCAGCCCCAGCATTTT
TRBD1,TRBJ2-1,TRBV4-1,NA,CASSTPRDRVNNEQFF,TGCGCCAGCAGCACCCCTCGGGACAGGGTAAACAATGAGCAGTTCTTC
TRBD1,TRBJ2-5,TRBV30,few,CAWRNRGQETQYF,TGTGCCTGGAGGAACAGGGGCCAAGAGACCCAGTACTTC